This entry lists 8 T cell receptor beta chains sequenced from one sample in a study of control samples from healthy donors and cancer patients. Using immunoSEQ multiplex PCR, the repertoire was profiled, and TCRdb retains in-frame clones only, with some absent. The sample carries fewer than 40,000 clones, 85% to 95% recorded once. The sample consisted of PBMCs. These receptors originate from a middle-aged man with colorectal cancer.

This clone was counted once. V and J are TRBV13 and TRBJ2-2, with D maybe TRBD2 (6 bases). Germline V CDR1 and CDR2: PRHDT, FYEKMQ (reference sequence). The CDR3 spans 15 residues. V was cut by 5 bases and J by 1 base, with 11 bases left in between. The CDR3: CASSPSAQNTGELFF. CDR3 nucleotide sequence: TGTGCCAGCAGCCCTAGCGCCCAGAACACCGGGGAGCTGTTTTTT.

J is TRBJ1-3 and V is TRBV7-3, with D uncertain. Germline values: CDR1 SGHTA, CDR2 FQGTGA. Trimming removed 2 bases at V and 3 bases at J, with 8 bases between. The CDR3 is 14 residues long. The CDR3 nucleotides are TGTGCCAGCAGCTTATGGGGAGTTGGAAACACCATATATTTT. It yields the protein CASSLWGVGNTIYF.

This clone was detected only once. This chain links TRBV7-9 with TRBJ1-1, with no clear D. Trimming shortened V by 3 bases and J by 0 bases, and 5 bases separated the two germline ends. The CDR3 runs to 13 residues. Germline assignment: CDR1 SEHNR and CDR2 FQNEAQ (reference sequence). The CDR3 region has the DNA TGTGCCAGCAGCTTGTGGTTGAACACTGAAGCTTTCTTT. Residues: CASSLWLNTEAFF.

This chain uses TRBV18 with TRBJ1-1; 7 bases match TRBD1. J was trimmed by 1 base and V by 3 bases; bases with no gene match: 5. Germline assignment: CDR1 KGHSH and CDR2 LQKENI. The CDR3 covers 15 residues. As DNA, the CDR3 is TGTGCCAGCTCACCCCGGGACAGCGAGAACACTGAAGCTTTCTTT. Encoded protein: CASSPRDSENTEAFF. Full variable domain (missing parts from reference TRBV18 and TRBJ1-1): NAGVMQNPRHLVRRRGQEARLRCSPMKGHSHVYWYRQLPEEGLKFMVYLQKENIIDESGMPKERFSAEFPKEGPSILRIQQVVRGDSAAYFCASSPRDSENTEAFFGQGTRLTVV.

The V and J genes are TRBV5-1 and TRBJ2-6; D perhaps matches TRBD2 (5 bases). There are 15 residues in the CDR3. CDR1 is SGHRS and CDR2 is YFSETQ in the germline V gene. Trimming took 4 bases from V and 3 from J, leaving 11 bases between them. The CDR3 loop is CASSPEGSGANVLTF. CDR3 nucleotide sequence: TGCGCCAGCAGCCCGGAAGGGAGTGGGGCCAACGTCCTGACTTTC.

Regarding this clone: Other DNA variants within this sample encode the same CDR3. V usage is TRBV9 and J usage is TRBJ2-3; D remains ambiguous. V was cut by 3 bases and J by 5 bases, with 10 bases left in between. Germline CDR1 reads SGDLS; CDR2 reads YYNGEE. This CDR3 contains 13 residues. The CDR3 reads CASSARGGDTQYF. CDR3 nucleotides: TGTGCCAGCAGCGCACGAGGCGGAGATACGCAGTATTTT.

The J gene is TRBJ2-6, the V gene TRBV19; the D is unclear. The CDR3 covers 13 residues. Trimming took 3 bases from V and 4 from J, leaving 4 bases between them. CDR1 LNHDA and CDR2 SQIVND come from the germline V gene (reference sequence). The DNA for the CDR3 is TGTGCCAGTAGTATGGGAGGGGCCAACGTCCTGACTTTC. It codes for CASSMGGANVLTF.

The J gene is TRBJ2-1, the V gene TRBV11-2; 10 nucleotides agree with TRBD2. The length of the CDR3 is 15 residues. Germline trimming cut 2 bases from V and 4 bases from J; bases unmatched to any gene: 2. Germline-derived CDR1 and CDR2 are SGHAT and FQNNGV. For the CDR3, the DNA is TGTGCCAGCAGCTTATTTAGCGGGGGGTACAATGAGCAGTTCTTC. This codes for CASSLFSGGYNEQFF.